The 30 T cell receptor beta chains listed next were all sequenced from one sample in a study of vaccination effects on CD4 cells after COVID-19. The assay was immunoSEQ multiplex PCR, and TCRdb's table has in-frame clones only and misses some. The sample carries some 59,000 clones, around 85% recorded once. Ahead of sequencing, the ViraFEST assay grew antigen-specific CD4+ T cells using viral peptide pools. Isolating CD4+ T cells followed less than 11 days of culture. Antigens for these TCRs are unknown. The sample consisted of CD4+ T cells from PBMCs cultured with HCoV-229E spike peptides, taken before COVID-19 vaccination. These receptors were obtained from a human donor who received a COVID-19 vaccine.

Only one count was recorded for this clone. The V and J genes are TRBV24-1 and TRBJ2-4, with TRBD1 matching over 7 bases. Trimming at V came to 3 bases and at J to 8 bases, leaving 6 bases not matched to a gene. The CDR3 has 14 residues. Germline V gene data show CDR1 as KGHDR and CDR2 as SFDVKD. CDR3 sequence (DNA): TGTGCCACCAGTGATGCCGGACAGGCGGACATTCAGTACTTC. Protein sequence: CATSDAGQADIQYF.

V is TRBV5-1 and J is TRBJ2-5, with D unresolved. CDR1 is SGHRS, CDR2 YFSETQ, per germline. CDR3 length: 14 residues. The germline V and J ends were trimmed by 4 bases and 1 base, with 11 bases remaining between them. In DNA form, the CDR3 reads TGCGCCAGCAGCACTCGACAAGTCCAAGAGACCCAGTACTTC. Residues: CASSTRQVQETQYF.

J is TRBJ1-3 and V is TRBV4-1; a possible D gene is TRBD1 (6 bases). Germline assignment: CDR1 MGHRA and CDR2 YSYEKL. The CDR3 spans 17 residues. V lost 4 bases, J lost 0 bases, and 16 bases lay in between. CDR3 sequence: CASSLFWTVSSGNTIYF. For the CDR3, the DNA is TGCGCCAGCAGCCTCTTTTGGACAGTTAGCTCTGGAAACACCATATATTTT.

V is TRBV6-6 and J is TRBJ2-7; D is possibly TRBD2 (5 bases). This CDR3 is built from 13 residues. Trimming shortened V by 7 bases and J by 1 base, and 11 bases separated the two germline ends. Germline-derived CDR1 and CDR2 are MNHNY and SVGAGI (reference sequence). The CDR3 sequence: CASNPPGSYEQYV. The CDR3 region has the DNA TGTGCCAGCAATCCCCCGGGGTCCTACGAGCAGTACGTC.

J is TRBJ1-1 and V is TRBV6-1; D is undetermined. Germline CDR1 MNHNS, CDR2 SASEGT. The CDR3 has 13 amino acids. V was pared by 1 base and J by 6 bases, with 9 bases between. The CDR3 sequence: CASSEGWSAEAFF. The CDR3 coding sequence is TGTGCCAGCAGTGAAGGGTGGTCCGCTGAAGCTTTCTTT.

V is TRBV4-1 and J is TRBJ2-3; D ambiguous. This CDR3 region has 17 residues. Germline CDR1 MGHRA, CDR2 YSYEKL. V was shortened by 1 base and J by 0 bases, with 14 bases between the two germline ends. CDR3 in amino acids: CASSQAGPPVSTDTQYF. DNA for the CDR3: TGCGCCAGCAGCCAAGCAGGACCCCCGGTAAGCACAGATACGCAGTATTTT.

The chain uses TRBV5-6 and TRBJ1-3; D not certain. V was clipped by 4 bases and J by 0 bases, with 8 bases between them. Germline V CDR1 and CDR2: SGHDT, YYEEEE. The CDR3 spans 14 residues. DNA of the CDR3: TGTGCCAGCAGCGCGGGGTTCTCTGGAAACACCATATATTTT. This gives the protein CASSAGFSGNTIYF.

The chain uses TRBV10-2 and TRBJ2-7; a weak D match, TRBD1 (5 bases). The CDR3 contains 15 residues. Germline V gene sequence: CDR1 WSHSY, CDR2 SAAADI. V dropped 0 bases and J dropped 3 bases, with 12 bases sitting between them. The CDR3 sequence is CASSESLQGFYEQYV. DNA for the CDR3: TGCGCCAGCAGTGAGTCATTGCAGGGTTTCTACGAGCAGTACGTC.

The genes are TRBV5-1 and TRBJ2-1, with TRBD1 identical over 9 bases. CDR3 length: 16 amino acids. Germline trimming cut 0 bases from V and 5 bases from J; bases unmatched to any gene: 6. Germline V gene data show CDR1 as SGHRS and CDR2 as YFSETQ. This CDR3 is CASSLGLGQGNNEQFF. CDR3 in DNA: TGCGCCAGCAGCTTGGGTCTCGGACAGGGGAACAATGAGCAGTTCTTC.

By proportion, this clone is medium-sized (0.01 to 0.1%). CDR3 sequence reads: CASSPYSGAQFF. The DNA of the CDR3 is TGTGCCAGCAGCCCATATAGCGGGGCGCAGTTCTTC. The V call is TRBV7-2, the J call TRBJ2-1; 8 bases match TRBD2. Germline assignment: CDR1 SGHTA and CDR2 FQGNSA. CDR3 length: 12 amino acids. Trimming removed 5 bases from V and 12 bases from J; junction bases left unmatched: 6. The whole variable domain, filled in from reference TRBV7-2 and TRBJ2-1, reads GAGVSQSPSNKVTEKGKDVELRCDPISGHTALYWYRQSLGQGLEFLIYFQGNSAPDKSGLPSDRFSAERTGGSVSTLTIQRTQQEDSAVYLCASSPYSGAQFFGPGTRLTVL.

The chain recombines TRBV5-1 with TRBJ1-1; D is uncertain. The germline V gene encodes CDR1 SGHRS and CDR2 YFSETQ. CDR3 length: 12 residues. Trimming pared 4 bases from V and 5 bases from J, leaving 9 bases between. This chain's CDR3 is CASSTGQTEAFF. DNA for the CDR3: TGCGCCAGCAGCACGGGCCAGACTGAAGCTTTCTTT.

This clone was seen only once. The chain combines TRBV12-5 with TRBJ2-5; tentatively, D is TRBD1 (6 bases). Germline CDR1 reads LGHNT; CDR2 reads FRNRAP. The CDR3 loop spans 14 amino acids. Trimming took off 6 bases at V and 2 bases at J, with 13 bases between the two ends. Written as DNA, the CDR3 is TGTGCTAGTGGCCGACAGGCCCCTCAAGAGACCCAGTACTTC. Its protein is CASGRQAPQETQYF.

This clone was seen just once. The chain couples TRBV19 to TRBJ2-2; either TRBD1 or TRBD2 may supply D (5 bases each). V shed 4 bases and J shed 6 bases, with 9 bases lying between them. Germline V gives CDR1 LNHDA, CDR2 SQIVND (reference sequence). This CDR3 comprises 13 residues. CDR3 protein: CASSRGAPGELFF. For the CDR3, the DNA is TGTGCCAGTAGTAGAGGGGCTCCCGGGGAGCTGTTTTTT.

The chain couples TRBV9 to TRBJ2-5, with 7 bases identical to TRBD2. Germline V gene lookup returns CDR1 SGDLS and CDR2 YYNGEE. V lost 4 bases and J lost 5; bases outside the gene matches: 11. This CDR3 has 15 amino acids. The CDR3 DNA reads TGTGCCAGCAGCCCCAGAGCGGGGTCGGGGGAGACCCAGTACTTC. It is translated as CASSPRAGSGETQYF.

The gene calls are TRBV11-2 and TRBJ2-2; 8 nucleotides line up with TRBD1. The CDR3 contains 17 residues. The V and J ends lost 2 bases and 4 bases, in that order; junction bases with no gene match: 9. Germline V gene data show CDR1 as SGHAT and CDR2 as FQNNGV. The CDR3 spells CASSLWWQGAGTGELFF. CDR3 nucleotide sequence: TGTGCCAGCAGCTTATGGTGGCAGGGGGCCGGCACCGGGGAGCTGTTTTTT. Full variable domain (rest looked up from reference TRBV11-2 and TRBJ2-2): EAGVAQSPRYKIIEKRQSVAFWCNPISGHATLYWYQQILGQGPKLLIQFQNNGVVDDSQLPKDRFSAERLKGVDSTLKIQPAKLEDSAVYLCASSLWWQGAGTGELFFGEGSRLTVL.

This clone was seen only a few times. CDR3: CASSLQDFTEAFF. Written as DNA, the CDR3 is TGTGCCAGCAGCTTACAGGATTTTACTGAAGCTTTCTTT. The chain is built from TRBV7-9 and TRBJ1-1; D gene ambiguous. This CDR3 has 13 residues. The V end lost 2 bases, the J end lost 5 bases, and 9 bases lay between the germline ends. The germline V gene has CDR1 SEHNR and CDR2 FQNEAQ (reference sequence).

V is TRBV7-2 and J is TRBJ2-3, with 7 bases identical to TRBD1. The CDR3 runs to 16 residues. Germline CDR1 SGHTA, CDR2 FQGNSA. The trim removed 2 bases at V and 8 bases at J, leaving 13 bases unmatched. CDR3 DNA sequence: TGTGCCAGCAGCTTAAACTCAGGACAGGCCCAGGGTACGCAGTATTTT. It yields the protein CASSLNSGQAQGTQYF.

This clone appeared a few times. The CDR3 is CASCMGAELYEQYV. DNA for the CDR3: TGTGCCAGCTGTATGGGGGCAGAACTCTACGAGCAGTACGTC. The chain carries TRBV7-9 and TRBJ2-7; D perhaps matches TRBD1 (6 bases). This CDR3 is 14 amino acids long. V lost 8 bases to trimming and J lost 3 bases, with 17 bases between them. Germline CDR1 SEHNR, CDR2 FQNEAQ (reference sequence).

The gene calls are TRBV29-1 and TRBJ2-3, with no clear D. Germline V gene data show CDR1 as SQVTM and CDR2 as ANQGSEA. This CDR3 spans 12 amino acids. Trimming removed 3 bases at V and 2 bases at J, with 6 bases between. The CDR3 protein is CSVDSFTDTQYF. The CDR3 DNA reads as TGCAGCGTTGACAGTTTCACAGATACGCAGTATTTT.

This chain links TRBV6-5 with TRBJ1-1; 8 bases are a match to TRBD1. CDR1 and CDR2 (germline): MNHEY, SVGAGI. V shed 0 bases, J shed 4 bases, and the junction held 4 bases outside the gene matches. This CDR3 is built from 15 residues. CDR3 DNA sequence: TGTGCCAGCAGTTACTCCGGACAGGGAGGCACTGAAGCTTTCTTT. It is translated as CASSYSGQGGTEAFF.

The sample holds a few counts of this clone. This chain connects TRBV5-1 to TRBJ1-2; D is ambiguous. CDR3 length: 14 amino acids. Trimming removed 0 bases at V and 3 bases at J, with 9 bases between. CDR1 is SGHRS, CDR2 YFSETQ, per germline. The CDR3 sequence: CASSLGAEDYGYTF. CDR3 bases: TGCGCCAGCAGCTTGGGAGCAGAGGACTATGGCTACACCTTC.

This chain links TRBV18 with TRBJ2-5; D perhaps matches TRBD2 (6 bases). The CDR3 is 14 amino acids. Per the germline V gene, CDR1 is KGHSH and CDR2 is LQKENI. Trimming pared 3 bases from V and 2 bases from J, leaving 10 bases between. The CDR3 sequence: CASSPGGIQETQYF. The CDR3 coding sequence is TGTGCCAGCTCACCCGGGGGAATACAAGAGACCCAGTACTTC.

J is TRBJ2-1 and V is TRBV10-2, with TRBD2 as a possible D gene (5 bases). The CDR3 covers 12 residues. Trimming removed 8 bases at V and 5 bases at J, with 10 bases between. Germline CDR1 WSHSY, CDR2 SAAADI. The CDR3 region has the DNA TGCGCCAGCCGGAGGCAGGACAATGAGCAGTTCTTC. Protein: CASRRQDNEQFF.

The rearrangement uses TRBV2 and TRBJ2-2, with D perhaps matching TRBD1 or TRBD2 (5 bases each). Trimming stripped 4 bases from V and 4 bases from J, with 13 bases between. The CDR3 spans 15 residues. Germline V gene data show CDR1 as SNHLY and CDR2 as FYNNEI. The CDR3 loop is CASSVRGVGTGELFF. In DNA, the CDR3 is TGTGCCAGCAGTGTTAGAGGGGTCGGCACCGGGGAGCTGTTTTTT.

This clone occurred once. This chain connects TRBV29-1 to TRBJ1-2; tentatively, D is TRBD1 (5 bases). V lost 4 bases and J 2 bases, leaving 8 bases between the germline ends. Germline CDR1 reads SQVTM; CDR2 reads ANQGSEA. The CDR3 sequence is 12 residues long. CDR3 loop: CSVVRDNYGYTF. CDR3 coding DNA: TGCAGCGTTGTTAGGGACAACTATGGCTACACCTTC.

The chain couples TRBV19 to TRBJ1-5, with TRBD1 matching 7 bases. Germline values: CDR1 LNHDA, CDR2 SQIVND (reference sequence). The length of the CDR3 is 16 residues. V lost 4 bases and J lost 1; bases outside the gene matches: 7. CDR3 DNA: TGTGCCAGTAGTAGGGGACAGTCCGGGAGCAATCAGCCCCAGCATTTT. Its protein product is CASSRGQSGSNQPQHF.

This rearrangement joins TRBV24-1 to TRBJ1-5; no clear D gene. This CDR3 spans 12 amino acids. The germline V and J ends were trimmed by 5 bases and 4 bases, with 5 bases remaining between them. From germline, CDR1 is KGHDR and CDR2 SFDVKD. The CDR3 protein is CATSASNQPQHF. In DNA, the CDR3 is TGTGCCACCAGTGCGTCTAATCAGCCCCAGCATTTT.

The chain couples TRBV6-4 to TRBJ2-3; D not certain. CDR3 size: 14 residues. Germline lookup yields CDR1 MRHNA and CDR2 SNTAGT. Trimming left V 0 bases short and J 4 bases short, with 8 bases between. The CDR3 region is CASSDSWGADTQYF. CDR3 sequence (DNA): TGTGCCAGCAGTGACTCTTGGGGTGCAGATACGCAGTATTTT.

The chain carries TRBV11-2 and TRBJ2-5; D might be TRBD1 (5 bases). V was clipped by 5 bases and J by 3 bases, with 16 bases between them. This CDR3 contains 15 residues. Per the germline V gene, CDR1 is SGHAT and CDR2 is FQNNGV. The DNA of the CDR3 is TGTGCCAGCAGCCCGTCCCCAGTCAGGGAAGAGACCCAGTACTTC. Translated, it gives CASSPSPVREETQYF.

The chain recombines TRBV5-4 with TRBJ2-2, with a weak D call TRBD1 (5 bases). V was shortened by 3 bases and J by 0 bases, with 9 bases between the two germline ends. Germline CDR1 is SGHNT and CDR2 is YYREEE (reference sequence). The CDR3 extends over 15 amino acids. The CDR3 protein is CASSSPTANTGELFF. CDR3 DNA: TGTGCCAGCAGCTCCCCGACAGCGAACACCGGGGAGCTGTTTTTT.